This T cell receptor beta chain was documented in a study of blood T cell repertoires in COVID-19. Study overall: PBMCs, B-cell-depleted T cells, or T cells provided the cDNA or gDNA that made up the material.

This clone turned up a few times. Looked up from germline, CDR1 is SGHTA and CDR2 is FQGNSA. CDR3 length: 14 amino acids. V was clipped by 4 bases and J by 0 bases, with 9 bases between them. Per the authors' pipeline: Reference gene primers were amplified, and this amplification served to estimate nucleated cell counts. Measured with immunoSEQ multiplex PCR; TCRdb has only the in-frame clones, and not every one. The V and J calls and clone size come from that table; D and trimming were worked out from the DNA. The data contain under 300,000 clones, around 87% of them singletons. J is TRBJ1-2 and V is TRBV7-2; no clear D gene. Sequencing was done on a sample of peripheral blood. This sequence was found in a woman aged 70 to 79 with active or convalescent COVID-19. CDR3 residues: CASSSGSTNYGYTF. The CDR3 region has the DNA TGTGCCAGCAGCTCGGGATCTACTAACTATGGCTACACCTTC.